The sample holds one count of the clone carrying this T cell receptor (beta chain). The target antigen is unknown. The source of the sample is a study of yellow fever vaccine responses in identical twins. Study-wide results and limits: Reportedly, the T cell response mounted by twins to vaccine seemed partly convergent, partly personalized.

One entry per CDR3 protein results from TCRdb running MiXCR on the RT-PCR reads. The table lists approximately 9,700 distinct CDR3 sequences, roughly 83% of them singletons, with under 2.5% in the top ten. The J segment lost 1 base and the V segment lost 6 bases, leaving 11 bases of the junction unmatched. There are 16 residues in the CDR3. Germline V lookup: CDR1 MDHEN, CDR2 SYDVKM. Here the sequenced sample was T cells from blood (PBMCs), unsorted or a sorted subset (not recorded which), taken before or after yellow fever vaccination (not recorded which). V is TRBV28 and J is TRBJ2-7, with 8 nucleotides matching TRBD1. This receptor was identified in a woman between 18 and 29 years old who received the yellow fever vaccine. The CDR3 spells CASSPTRQGLSYEQYV. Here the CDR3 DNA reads TGTGCCAGCAGCCCGACCCGACAGGGGTTGTCCTACGAGCAGTACGTC.